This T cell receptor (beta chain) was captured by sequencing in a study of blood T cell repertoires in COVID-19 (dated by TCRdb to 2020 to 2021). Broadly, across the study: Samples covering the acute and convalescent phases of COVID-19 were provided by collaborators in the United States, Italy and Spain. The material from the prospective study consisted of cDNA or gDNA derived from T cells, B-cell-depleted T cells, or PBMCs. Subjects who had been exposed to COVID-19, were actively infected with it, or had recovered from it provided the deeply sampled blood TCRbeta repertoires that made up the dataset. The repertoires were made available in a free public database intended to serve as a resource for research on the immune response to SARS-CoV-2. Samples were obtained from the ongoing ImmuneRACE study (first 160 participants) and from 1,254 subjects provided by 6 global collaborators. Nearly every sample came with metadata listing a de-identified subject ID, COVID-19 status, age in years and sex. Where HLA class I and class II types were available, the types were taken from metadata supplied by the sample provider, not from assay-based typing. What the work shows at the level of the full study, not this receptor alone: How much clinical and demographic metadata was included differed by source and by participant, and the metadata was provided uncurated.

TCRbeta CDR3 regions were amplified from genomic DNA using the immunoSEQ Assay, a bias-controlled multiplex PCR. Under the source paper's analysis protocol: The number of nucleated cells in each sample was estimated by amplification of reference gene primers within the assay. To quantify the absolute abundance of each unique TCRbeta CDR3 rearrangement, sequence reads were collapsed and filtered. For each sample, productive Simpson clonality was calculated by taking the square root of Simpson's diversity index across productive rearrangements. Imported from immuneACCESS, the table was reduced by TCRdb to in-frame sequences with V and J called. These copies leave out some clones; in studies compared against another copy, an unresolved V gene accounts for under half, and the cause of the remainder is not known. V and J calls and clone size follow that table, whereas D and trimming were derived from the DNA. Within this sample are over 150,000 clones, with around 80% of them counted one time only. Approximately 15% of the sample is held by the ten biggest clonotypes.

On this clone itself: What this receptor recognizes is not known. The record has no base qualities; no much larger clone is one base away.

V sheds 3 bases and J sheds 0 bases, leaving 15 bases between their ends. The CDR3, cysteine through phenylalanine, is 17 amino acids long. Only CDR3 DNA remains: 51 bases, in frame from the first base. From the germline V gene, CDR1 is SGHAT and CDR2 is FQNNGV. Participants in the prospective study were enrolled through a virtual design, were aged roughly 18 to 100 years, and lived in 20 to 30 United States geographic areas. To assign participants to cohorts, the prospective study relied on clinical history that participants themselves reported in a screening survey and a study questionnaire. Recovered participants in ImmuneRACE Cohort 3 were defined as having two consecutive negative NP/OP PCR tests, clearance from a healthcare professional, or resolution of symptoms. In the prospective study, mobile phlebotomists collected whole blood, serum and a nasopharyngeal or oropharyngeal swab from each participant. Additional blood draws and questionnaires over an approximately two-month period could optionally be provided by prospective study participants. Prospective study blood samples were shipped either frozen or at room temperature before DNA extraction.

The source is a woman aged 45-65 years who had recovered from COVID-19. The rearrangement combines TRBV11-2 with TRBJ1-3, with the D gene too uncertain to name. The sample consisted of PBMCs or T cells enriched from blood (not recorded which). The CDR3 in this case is CASSFSHYTDSGNTIYF. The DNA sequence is TGTGCCAGCAGCTTTTCGCACTATACTGACTCTGGAAACACCATATATTTT.